This is a list of T cell receptor beta chains from one sample in a study of T cells in Graves' hyperthyroidism and ophthalmopathy. Each CDR3 protein is one row after TCRdb ran MiXCR on the multiplex PCR reads. The sample contains roughly 300,000 distinct CDR3 sequences, roughly 20% of which appear only once. Sequenced sample: blood. The source of these receptors is a woman between 50 and 59 years old with Graves' hyperthyroidism. CDR3s include the opening cysteine and the closing phenylalanine or tryptophan. Each record gives: J gene, V gene, CDR3 protein.

TRBJ2-7	TRBV6-2/TRBV6-3	CASSYSGGHEQYF
TRBJ2-1	TRBV11-3	CASSLGRGTNEQFF
TRBJ2-1	TRBV5-1	CAGSKGPEGEQFF
TRBJ2-3	TRBV13	CASSSTSRGDTQYF
TRBJ2-1	TRBV10-2	CASEEQGSDEQFF
TRBJ2-1	TRBV5-8	CASSLRLASYNEQFF
TRBJ1-2	TRBV27	CASRQGGDYGYTF
TRBJ1-3	TRBV13	CASSLVPLGGNTIYF
TRBJ1-5	TRBV18	CASSKGSDQPQHF
TRBJ2-5	TRBV9	CASSVAVAESFQETQYF
TRBJ1-6	TRBV30	CAWAGQGDSPLHF
TRBJ2-1	TRBV13	CASSPKGTGAANEQFF
TRBJ1-1	TRBV3-1	CASSQEKGRGNTEAFF
TRBJ2-3	TRBV12-3/TRBV12-4	CASSTGGSSTDTQYF
TRBJ1-4	TRBV5-1	CASSLAGGRGEKLFF
TRBJ1-3	TRBV29-1	CSVAKGGDSGNTIYF
TRBJ1-2	TRBV27	CATLGGTPKYYGYTF
TRBJ2-2	TRBV19	CASSTSYSGELFF
TRBJ2-5	TRBV19	CASSMQVQETQYF
TRBJ1-4	TRBV5-1	CASSLGGRTTNEKLFF
TRBJ2-3	TRBV3-1	CASSQDPKRSTDTQYF
TRBJ2-7	TRBV10-3	CAISDQTREQAGGEQYF
TRBJ2-1	TRBV12-3/TRBV12-4	CASSFTSGWLFF
TRBJ1-1	TRBV28	CASRSLGRSEAFF
TRBJ2-1	TRBV20-1	CSARGQGLNEQFF
TRBJ2-7	TRBV6-5	CASSYPSEWGSSYEQYF
TRBJ1-3	TRBV11-2	CASSPLRGIGNTIYF
TRBJ1-1	TRBV19	CASRRDRGPEAFF
TRBJ1-2	TRBV20-1	CSAGPDRDYTF
TRBJ2-1	TRBV25-1	CASSGTGVINEQFF
TRBJ2-7	TRBV12-3/TRBV12-4	CASGVVKHEQYF
TRBJ1-2	TRBV28	CASSFPSGTRANYGYTF
TRBJ1-2	TRBV13	CASSSTVYGYTF
TRBJ1-1	TRBV20-1	CSARDGQGGTEAFF
TRBJ2-1	TRBV11-3	CASSPTGTGGPQFF
TRBJ2-7	TRBV6-1	CASSEVGLRYEQYF
TRBJ2-6	TRBV20-1	CSARATGFSGANVLTF
TRBJ1-1	TRBV11-2	CATSGWGEDTEAFF
TRBJ1-4	TRBV13	CASSLAFNEKLFF
TRBJ1-6	TRBV5-1	CASTRDRDNSPLHF
TRBJ2-1	TRBV7-2	CASSLVGASTFF
TRBJ1-2	TRBV6-1	CASSSQGAWADGYTF
TRBJ2-3	TRBV20-1	CSARGSADTQYF
TRBJ2-1	TRBV7-9	CASSLASSFGNEQFF
TRBJ1-1	TRBV5-1	CASSWDGRMNTEAFF
TRBJ1-2	TRBV5-1	CASRLTGVDGYTF
TRBJ1-1	TRBV7-9	CASSPAIGTGFEAFF
TRBJ2-1	TRBV19	CASRGLAGLLSYNEQFF
TRBJ1-5	TRBV6-1	CASSEPGGNQPQHF
TRBJ1-5	TRBV20-1	CSAREEGQPQHF
TRBJ1-1	TRBV20-1	CSAKRMNTEAFF
TRBJ2-5	TRBV7-9	CASSSVGQAAQETQYF
TRBJ2-1	TRBV7-6	CASSLGLTVNEQFF
TRBJ1-1	TRBV18	CASSPQGAGNMNTEAFF
TRBJ2-5	TRBV5-4	CASSVTSGGQETQYF
TRBJ2-7	TRBV20-1	CSARDQQGAYEQYF
TRBJ1-2	TRBV29-1	CSVEGGGYGYTF
TRBJ2-3	TRBV7-6	CASSLGNYDTQYF
TRBJ2-3	TRBV6-1	CASIRTVGQSSTDTQYF
TRBJ2-1	TRBV5-8	CASSSEASGRALNEQFF